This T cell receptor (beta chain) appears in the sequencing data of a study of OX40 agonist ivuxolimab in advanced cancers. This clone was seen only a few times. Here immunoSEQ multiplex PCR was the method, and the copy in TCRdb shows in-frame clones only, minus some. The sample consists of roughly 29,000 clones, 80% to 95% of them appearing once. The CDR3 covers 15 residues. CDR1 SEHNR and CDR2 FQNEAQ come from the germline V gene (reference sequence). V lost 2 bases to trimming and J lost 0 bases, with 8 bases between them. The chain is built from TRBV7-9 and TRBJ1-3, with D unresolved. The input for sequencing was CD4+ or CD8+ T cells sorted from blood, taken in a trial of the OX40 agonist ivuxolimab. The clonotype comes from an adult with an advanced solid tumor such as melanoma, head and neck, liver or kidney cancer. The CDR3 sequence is CASSLSEFSGNTIYF. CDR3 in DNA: TGTGCCAGCAGCTTATCCGAATTCTCTGGAAACACCATATATTTT.